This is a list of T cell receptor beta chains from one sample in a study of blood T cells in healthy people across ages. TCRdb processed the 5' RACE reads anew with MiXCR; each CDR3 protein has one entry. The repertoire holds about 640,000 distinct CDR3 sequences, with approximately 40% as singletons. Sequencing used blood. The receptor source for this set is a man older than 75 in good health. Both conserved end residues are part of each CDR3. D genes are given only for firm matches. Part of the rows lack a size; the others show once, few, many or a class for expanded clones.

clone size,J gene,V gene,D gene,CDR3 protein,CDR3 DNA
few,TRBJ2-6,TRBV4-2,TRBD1,CASSLGQDSGANVLTF,TGTGCCAGCAGCCTGGGACAGGACTCTGGGGCCAACGTCCTGACTTTC
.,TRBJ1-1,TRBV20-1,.,CSAPSVSGGFTEAFF,TGCAGTGCCCCCTCCGTGTCGGGGGGGTTCACTGAAGCTTTCTTT
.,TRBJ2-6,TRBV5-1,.,CASSFHTGSGATVLTF,TGCGCCAGCAGCTTCCATACGGGCTCTGGGGCCACCGTCCTGACTTTC
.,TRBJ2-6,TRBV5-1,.,CASSSLKGANVLTF,TGCGCCAGCAGCTCCCTTAAAGGGGCCAACGTCCTGACTTTC
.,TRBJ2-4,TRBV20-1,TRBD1,CSANTGAAKNIQYF,TGCAGTGCGAACACAGGGGCGGCCAAAAACATTCAGTACTTC
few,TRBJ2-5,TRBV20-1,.,CSASVGRGVQTQYF,TGCAGTGCTAGCGTGGGCAGGGGTGTACAGACCCAGTACTTC
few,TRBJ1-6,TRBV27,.,CASTPLTGTYNSPLHF,TGTGCCAGCACTCCCCTTACCGGGACTTATAATTCACCCCTCCACTTT
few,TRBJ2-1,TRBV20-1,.,CSARGLALVGEQFF,TGCAGTGCTAGGGGGCTAGCGCTGGTCGGTGAGCAGTTCTTC
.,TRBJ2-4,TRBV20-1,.,CSALAGAKNIQYF,TGCAGTGCCCTGGCGGGGGCCAAAAACATTCAGTACTTC
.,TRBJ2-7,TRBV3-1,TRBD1,CASSRSGGTTYEQYF,TGTGCCAGCAGCCGATCAGGGGGAACGACCTACGAGCAGTACTTC
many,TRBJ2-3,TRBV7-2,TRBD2,CASSSGLASDTQYF,TGTGCCAGCAGCTCGGGACTAGCGTCAGATACGCAGTATTTT
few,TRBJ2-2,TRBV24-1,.,CATSDARRVTGELFF,TGTGCCACCAGTGATGCCCGCAGGGTCACCGGGGAGCTGTTTTTT
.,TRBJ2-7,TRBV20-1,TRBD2,CSVTSGGVGYEQYF,TGCAGCGTTACTAGCGGGGGGGTAGGGTACGAGCAGTACTTC
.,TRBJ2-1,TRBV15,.,CATSRGGGSLSYNEQFF,TGTGCCACCAGCAGAGGAGGTGGGAGCCTCTCCTACAATGAGCAGTTCTTC
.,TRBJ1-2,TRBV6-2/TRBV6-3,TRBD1,CASIAGQRYGYTF,TGTGCCAGCATCGCGGGACAGCGCTATGGCTACACCTTC
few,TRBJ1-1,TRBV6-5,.,CASSYSRGRMNTEAFF,TGTGCCAGCAGTTACTCGAGGGGACGGATGAACACTGAAGCTTTCTTT
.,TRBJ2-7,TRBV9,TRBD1,CASSGTGGFTYEQYF,TGTGCCAGCAGTGGGACAGGGGGATTTACTTACGAGCAGTACTTC
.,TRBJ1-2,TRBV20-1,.,CSAVVGANYGYTF,TGCAGTGCCGTAGTGGGAGCTAACTATGGCTACACCTTC
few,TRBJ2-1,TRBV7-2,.,CASSPRTSLRNEQFF,TGTGCCAGCAGCCCCCGCACTAGCCTGAGGAATGAGCAGTTCTTC
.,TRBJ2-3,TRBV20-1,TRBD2,CSAPTKRGSTDTQYF,TGCAGTGCTCCGACCAAGCGGGGGAGCACAGATACGCAGTATTTT
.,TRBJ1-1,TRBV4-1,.,CASSLNEGGSTEAFF,TGCGCCAGCAGCCTAAACGAGGGGGGGTCCACTGAAGCTTTCTTT